One sample yielded the 15 T cell receptor beta chains listed below, sequenced in a study of PD-L1 blockade in urothelial cancer. The time point here: pretreatment peripheral blood. The repertoire was sequenced with immunoSEQ multiplex PCR; TCRdb's copy has only in-frame clones and lacks some. The sample shows fewer than 100,000 clones, around four fifths of them seen only once. This specimen consisted of PBMCs, obtained around atezolizumab (anti-PD-L1) treatment. All receptors derive from a man between 40 and 49 years old with urothelial cancer.

The chain couples TRBV5-6 to TRBJ1-2, with D hard to call. V was cut by 1 base and J by 4 bases, with 8 bases left in between. Germline lookup yields CDR1 SGHDT and CDR2 YYEEEE. The CDR3 covers 13 residues. Here the CDR3 reads CASSLLELYGYTF. The CDR3 DNA follows: TGTGCCAGCAGCTTGTTGGAGCTCTATGGCTACACCTTC.

The chain combines TRBV18 with TRBJ2-1, with 8 bases that match TRBD2. Germline V gene lookup returns CDR1 KGHSH and CDR2 LQKENI. The CDR3 is made up of 15 amino acids. After removal of 4 bases from V and 8 bases from J, the junction contained 10 bases not matched to a gene. The CDR3 protein is CASSQKAGGSDEQFF. The CDR3, as DNA: TGTGCCAGCTCACAGAAGGCGGGAGGTTCTGATGAGCAGTTCTTC.

The chain employs TRBV14 and TRBJ1-2; maybe TRBD1 (6 bases). The V end lost 4 bases, the J end lost 8 bases, and 14 bases lay between the germline ends. This CDR3 is 13 amino acids long. The germline CDR1 and CDR2 sequences are SGHDN and FVKESK. The CDR3 nucleotides read TGTGCCAGCAGCCCACAGGGATTACTGGGCTACACCTTC. Translating it yields CASSPQGLLGYTF.

The chain combines TRBV29-1 with TRBJ2-7; 7 bases are a match to TRBD1. The junction had 8 bases not matched to a gene; V was cut back by 6 bases and J by 9 bases. This CDR3 spans 11 amino acids. Germline lookup yields CDR1 SQVTM and CDR2 ANQGSEA. The DNA of the CDR3 is TGCAGCGTCACAGGGGCTGGGGGGCAGTACTTC. It is translated as CSVTGAGGQYF.

The V gene is TRBV27, the J gene TRBJ1-1; 9 bases are a match to TRBD1. Germline CDR1 is MNHEY and CDR2 is SMNVEV (reference sequence). V shed 4 bases and J 0 bases; nucleotides not matched to a gene: 12. The CDR3 extends over 18 amino acids. The CDR3 is CASSYRGLTRQMNTEAFF. DNA of the CDR3: TGTGCCAGCAGTTACAGGGGGCTCACAAGGCAGATGAACACTGAAGCTTTCTTT.

This clone has only one observation. The chain links TRBV5-1 to TRBJ2-7; 9 bases agree with TRBD1. The CDR3 is made up of 15 amino acids. J gave up 5 bases and V 0 bases, and 6 bases lay outside the gene matches. Looked up from germline, CDR1 is SGHRS and CDR2 is YFSETQ. CDR3 DNA: TGCGCCAGCAGCTTGGGTACCGGGACAGGGAACGAGCAGTACTTC. Encoded protein: CASSLGTGTGNEQYF.

CDR3 residues: CSVFFPQGSNQNTEAFF. In DNA, the CDR3 is TGCAGCGTTTTCTTTCCACAGGGCTCGAACCAGAACACTGAAGCTTTCTTT. The V gene is TRBV29-1, the J gene TRBJ1-1; D is perhaps TRBD1 (6 bases). Germline values: CDR1 SQVTM, CDR2 ANQGSEA. The CDR3 has 17 amino acids. V lost 5 bases and J lost 1, with 23 bases in between.

The chain is built from TRBV19 and TRBJ2-4; TRBD1 might be the D (6 bases). Trimming pared 4 bases from V and 9 bases from J, leaving 13 bases between. CDR3 length: 13 residues. The germline CDR1 and CDR2 sequences are LNHDA and SQIVND (reference sequence). Here the CDR3 DNA reads TGTGCCAGTAGTAGCTTAATAGGGGGCATTCAGTACTTC. Amino acids: CASSSLIGGIQYF.

The chain uses TRBV6-5 and TRBJ2-1; D gene unclear. The CDR3 loop spans 13 amino acids. V was shortened by 8 bases and J by 3 bases, with 11 bases between the two germline ends. The V gene's germline CDR1 is MNHEY and CDR2 SVGAGI. The DNA of the CDR3 is TGTGCCAGCGGAAGGAGTTTCTACAATGAGCAGTTCTTC. Its translation is CASGRSFYNEQFF.

CDR3 protein: CASRTDSNGYTF. The CDR3 nucleotides read TGCGCCAGCAGGACGGACAGCAATGGCTACACCTTC. The V call is TRBV4-1, the J call TRBJ1-2; TRBD1 might be the D (6 bases). CDR1 and CDR2 from the germline V gene are MGHRA and YSYEKL. Trimming shortened V by 6 bases and J by 6 bases, and 11 bases separated the two germline ends. The CDR3 contains 12 residues.

The chain combines TRBV5-1 with TRBJ1-1; TRBD1 matches at 7 bases. J gave up 3 bases and V 2 bases, and 13 bases lay outside the gene matches. There are 17 residues in the CDR3. CDR1 is SGHRS and CDR2 is YFSETQ in the germline V gene. The CDR3 bases are TGCGCCAGCAGCTTCCAAGGGGGCAGAGGGGTTGACACTGAAGCTTTCTTT. This encodes CASSFQGGRGVDTEAFF.

This clone was detected once. The chain uses TRBV15 and TRBJ1-1; D unclear. Trimming cost V 3 bases and J 4 bases, with 15 bases left between them. The CDR3 consists of 15 residues. The germline gives CDR1 LNHNV, CDR2 YYDKDF (reference sequence). This CDR3 is CATSRSLQSSTEAFF. CDR3 nucleotide sequence: TGTGCCACCAGCAGGTCCTTACAGAGTTCCACTGAAGCTTTCTTT.

The V and J genes are TRBV5-6 and TRBJ2-3; a weak D match, TRBD1 (6 bases). CDR3 length: 14 amino acids. V was pared by 2 bases and J by 3 bases, with 10 bases between. Germline V CDR1 and CDR2: SGHDT, YYEEEE. This CDR3 is CASSFPGATDTQYF. DNA of the CDR3: TGTGCCAGCAGCTTCCCAGGGGCTACAGATACGCAGTATTTT.

The rearrangement joins TRBV15 to TRBJ2-3, with TRBD2 identical over 10 bases. Germline CDR1 and CDR2: LNHNV and YYDKDF (reference sequence). The CDR3 sequence is 16 residues long. With V trimmed by 6 bases and J by 0 bases, 6 bases remained unmatched. The CDR3 spells CATRTGLADSTDTQYF. CDR3 DNA: TGTGCCACCAGAACCGGACTAGCGGATAGCACAGATACGCAGTATTTT. Supplemented by reference TRBV15 and TRBJ2-3, the full variable domain reads DAMVIQNPRYQVTQFGKPVTLSCSQTLNHNVMYWYQQKSSQAPKLLFHYYDKDFNNEADTPDNFQSRRPNTSFCFLDIRSPGLGDTAMYLCATRTGLADSTDTQYFGPGTRLTVL.

The chain has TRBV5-1 and TRBJ2-7, with TRBD1 identical over 7 bases. Germline lookup yields CDR1 SGHRS and CDR2 YFSETQ. V lost 1 base, J lost 5 bases, and 9 bases stayed unmatched. The CDR3 has 15 amino acids. The CDR3 DNA reads as TGCGCCAGCAGCTTGTCGCAGGGGGTGTCCCACGAGCAGTACTTC. Protein product: CASSLSQGVSHEQYF.